This T cell receptor (beta chain) was identified in a study of blood T cell repertoires in COVID-19 (dated by TCRdb to about 2020). Regarding the study in general: Samples from collaborators originated in the United States, Italy and Spain and spanned both the acute and convalescent phases of COVID-19. The material from the prospective study consisted of cDNA or gDNA derived from T cells, B-cell-depleted T cells, or PBMCs. Deeply sampled blood TCRbeta repertoires from subjects exposed to, actively infected with, or recovered from COVID-19 were included in the dataset. A freely available public database, intended as a resource for researchers studying the immune response to SARS-CoV-2, is where the repertoires were released. The samples were drawn from two sources: the first 160 participants of the ongoing ImmuneRACE study, and fewer than 1,500 subjects contributed by 6 global collaborators. A de-identified subject ID, COVID-19 status, age in years and sex were almost always included in the sample metadata. Where HLA class I and class II types were available, the types were taken from metadata supplied by the sample provider, not from assay-based typing. The investigation overall reported the following: The amount of clinical and demographic metadata varied by source and participant and was provided uncurated.

TCRbeta CDR3 regions were amplified from genomic DNA by means of the immunoSEQ Assay, a bias-controlled multiplex PCR. On the study's bioinformatics: The number of nucleated cells in each sample was estimated by amplification of reference gene primers within the assay. Sequence reads were collapsed and filtered to measure the absolute abundance of every unique TCRbeta CDR3 rearrangement. Productive Simpson clonality was computed per sample as the square root of Simpson's diversity index over productive rearrangements. Not all clones reach the TCRdb copy of this immuneACCESS table, which keeps in-frame sequences only. Checked studies attribute under half of the gap to unresolved V genes and leave the rest unexplained. The D gene and trimming were derived from the DNA, and the V and J assignments and clone size from that table. For this sample the table gives about 410,000 clones, of which about 92% were detected only once. About 0.63% of the sample comes from the top ten.

The CDR3 covers 13 residues, taking in both the cysteine and the phenylalanine. Only the CDR3 region is kept as DNA, spanning 39 bases read in frame from base 1. V and J lose 2 bases and 14 bases, and a span of 18 bases separates them. CDR1 is given as ENHRY and CDR2 as SYGVKD, both from the germline V gene. Enrolling through a virtual design, the prospective study's participants ranged in age from roughly 18 to 90 years and lived across 24 United States geographic areas. Cohort assignment in the prospective study relied on participant-reported clinical history from a screening survey and a study questionnaire. Recovered participants in ImmuneRACE Cohort 3 were defined as having two consecutive negative NP/OP PCR tests, clearance from a healthcare professional, or resolution of symptoms. In the prospective study, mobile phlebotomists collected whole blood, serum and a nasopharyngeal or oropharyngeal swab from each participant. Additional blood draws and questionnaires over an approximately 2-month period could optionally be provided by prospective study participants. Blood samples from the prospective study were shipped frozen or at room temperature prior to DNA extraction.

For this clone: Its antigen specificity is not known. No base-level quality is on record; no much larger clone is a single base apart.

Sequencing was done on a sample of PBMCs or T cells enriched from blood (not recorded which). In this chain, TRBV10-3 is recombined with TRBJ1-2, with the D gene call left open. The origin of this receptor is a man aged 18 to 30 who had recovered from COVID-19. The CDR3 amino acid sequence is: CAISERNSPLSTF. The DNA sequence is given as TGTGCCATCAGTGAGAGGAACAGCCCCCTTTCTACCTTC.